The clone carrying this T cell receptor (beta chain) was found many times. Antigen unknown. These data originate in a study of T-cell reconstitution after alpha-beta-depleted transplantation in children. Overall study results and limits: The main origin of T-cell counts and diversity one year after transplant was newly produced T cells. Several hundred expanded graft clones reportedly supplied alpha-beta T cells about two months after transplant.

Trimming removed 5 bases from V and 0 bases from J, with 17 bases in between. The CDR3 length is 17 residues. Per germline, CDR1 MNHEY and CDR2 SVGEGT. TCRbeta library preparation incorporated unique molecular identifiers. MiXCR was run by TCRdb on the PCR reads, yielding one entry per CDR3 protein. Of around 210,000 distinct CDR3 sequences listed, under 8.5% are singletons. This receptor was taken from a boy younger than 10 with acute lymphoblastic leukemia, due to receive a stem cell transplant. The rearrangement links TRBV6-2 or TRBV6-3 to TRBJ2-1; D is tentatively TRBD1 or TRBD2 (7 bases each). The sample consisted of PBMCs, taken before TCRalphabeta/CD19-depleted stem cell transplant. The CDR3 reads CASSGLSGDSSYNEQFF. CDR3 nucleotides: TGTGCCAGCAGTGGACTGAGCGGGGACAGCTCCTACAATGAGCAGTTCTTC.